Shown below are 21 T cell receptor beta chains from a single sample sequenced in a study of T cells in Graves' hyperthyroidism and ophthalmopathy. RNA transcripts gave rise to amplified TCR beta CDR3 regions. Primed by the HTBI set, a first-round RT-PCR was run on the TCR CDR3. One entry per CDR3 protein, called by TCRdb with MiXCR from the multiplex PCR reads. This table has around 300,000 distinct CDR3 sequences, approximately 15% appearing once. The source material was blood. These receptors were obtained from a woman aged 30 to 39 with Graves' hyperthyroidism.

This chain joins TRBV7-9 and TRBJ2-7; 8 positions agree with TRBD1. Germline V CDR1 and CDR2: SEHNR, FQNEAQ (reference sequence). The CDR3 runs 16 residues. V was pared by 2 bases and J by 5 bases, with 11 bases of the junction left unmatched. The CDR3 sequence: CASSLLGWAGGNEQYF. In nucleotides, the CDR3 is TGTGCCAGCAGCTTACTAGGATGGGCAGGGGGCAACGAGCAGTACTTC.

In this sample, this clonotype turned up a few times. The chain employs TRBV5-1 and TRBJ2-1, with a weak D call TRBD2 (6 bases). V was cut by 4 bases and J by 4 bases, with 12 bases left in between. The CDR3 length is 14 residues. Germline values: CDR1 SGHRS, CDR2 YFSETQ. CDR3 in amino acids: CASSPSTSYNEQFF. CDR3 bases: TGCGCCAGCAGCCCTTCGACTAGTTACAATGAGCAGTTCTTC.

This clonotype appeared many times. V gene TRBV6-5 combines with J gene TRBJ1-2; D remains ambiguous. The CDR3 totals 16 residues. V dropped 0 bases and J dropped 4 bases, with 15 bases sitting between them. Germline loops: CDR1 MNHEY, CDR2 SVGAGI. The CDR3 region is CASSYSILAPGYGYTF. CDR3 sequence (DNA): TGTGCCAGCAGTTACTCAATCCTCGCCCCGGGCTATGGCTACACCTTC.

The chain combines TRBV19 with TRBJ2-3; possibly TRBD2 for D (7 bases). This CDR3 has 16 amino acids. Germline loops: CDR1 LNHDA, CDR2 SQIVND (reference sequence). The germline V and J ends were trimmed by 5 bases and 1 base, with 16 bases remaining between them. The DNA for the CDR3 is TGTGCCAGTAGTCCAGCCTCGGGGGGCCGCACAGATACGCAGTATTTT. Translating gives CASSPASGGRTDTQYF.

At least ten counts were recorded for this clonotype. The CDR3 spells CASSLLDRPGVELFF. CDR3 nucleotides: TGTGCCAGCAGCTTATTAGATCGGCCGGGAGTGGAGCTGTTTTTT. The V and J genes are TRBV11-2 and TRBJ2-2; perhaps TRBD2 as D (6 bases). Germline CDR1 and CDR2: SGHAT and FQNNGV. Deletions cut 2 bases from V and 10 bases from J, with 17 bases between. The CDR3 extends over 15 amino acids.

In this sample, this clonotype turned up a few times. The chain employs TRBV11-2 and TRBJ2-2, with D possibly TRBD1 on 5 matching bases. Germline V gene data show CDR1 as SGHAT and CDR2 as FQNNGV. Trimming removed 2 bases from V and 3 bases from J, with 13 bases in between. The CDR3 has 16 amino acids. The CDR3 spells CASSLPIDSYTGELFF. The CDR3 coding sequence is TGTGCCAGCAGCTTACCTATCGACAGCTACACCGGGGAGCTGTTTTTT.

This clonotype was seen ten or more times. This rearrangement joins TRBV6-1 to TRBJ1-4; D gene unclear. The V end was cut by 6 bases, the J end by 7 bases, with 15 bases between. The germline CDR1 and CDR2 sequences are MNHNS and SASEGT. The CDR3 consists of 14 residues. Here the CDR3 reads CASRRTAWGEKLFF. Here the CDR3 DNA reads TGTGCCAGCAGGAGAACCGCCTGGGGTGAAAAACTGTTTTTT.

The gene calls are TRBV9 and TRBJ1-3; TRBD1 agrees at 7 bases. CDR3 length: 16 amino acids. V trimming: 3 bases; J trimming: 4 bases; junction bases outside the gene matches: 10. Germline V lookup: CDR1 SGDLS, CDR2 YYNGEE. As DNA, the CDR3 is TGTGCCAGCAGCGCCCGGACAGGAATGCCGGGAAACACCATATATTTT. The encoded protein is CASSARTGMPGNTIYF.

Concerning this clonotype: A much larger clone is a single base away; this may be a read error. The chain recombines TRBV28 with TRBJ2-7; perhaps TRBD1 as D (6 bases). The CDR3 totals 17 residues. Germline assignment: CDR1 MDHEN and CDR2 SYDVKM. CDR3: CASSLFGGPGVSYEQHF. CDR3 in DNA: TGTGCCAGCAGTTTATTCGGTGGGCCAGGGGTCTCCTACGAGCAGCACTTC.

The sample holds many counts of this clonotype. This chain connects TRBV11-2 to TRBJ2-5, with TRBD2 matching over 14 bases. The CDR3 is made up of 16 amino acids. The J segment lost 6 bases and the V segment lost 6 bases, leaving 9 bases of the junction unmatched. The germline V gene has CDR1 SGHAT and CDR2 FQNNGV. DNA for the CDR3: TGTGCCAGCAGACCGACTAGCGGGAGGGGTCGCCAGACCCAGTACTTC. Its protein product is CASRPTSGRGRQTQYF.

This clonotype was counted at least ten times. The CDR3 nucleotides are TGTGCCAGCAGCCCACAGGGACAGATAATCTACGAGCAGTACTTC. Its protein product is CASSPQGQIIYEQYF. The chain joins TRBV7-2 to TRBJ2-7, with 7 positions matching TRBD1. The ends lost 5 bases at V and 3 bases at J; junction bases unmatched: 10. This CDR3 is 15 amino acids long. Looked up from germline, CDR1 is SGHTA and CDR2 is FQGNSA. The full variable domain, its missing parts supplied by reference TRBV7-2 and TRBJ2-7, is GAGVSQSPSNKVTEKGKDVELRCDPISGHTALYWYRQSLGQGLEFLIYFQGNSAPDKSGLPSDRFSAERTGGSVSTLTIQRTQQEDSAVYLCASSPQGQIIYEQYFGPGTRLTVT.

The chain links TRBV20-1 to TRBJ2-1; tentative D call: TRBD1 (7 bases). Germline assignment: CDR1 DFQATT and CDR2 SNEGSKA (reference sequence). This CDR3 has 12 amino acids. In nucleotides, the CDR3 is TGCACTGAGGGGGCCTGGGGAGGAGAGCAGTTCTTC. It encodes CTEGAWGGEQFF.

There are many counts of this clonotype. This chain joins TRBV28 and TRBJ2-7; D call uncertain. Trimming cost V 6 bases and J 5 bases, with 14 bases left between them. The germline V gene has CDR1 MDHEN and CDR2 SYDVKM. The CDR3 totals 13 residues. This chain's CDR3 is CASRETGRNEQYF. As DNA, the CDR3 is TGTGCCAGCAGAGAAACCGGTCGTAACGAGCAGTACTTC.

This clonotype was counted only a few times. This chain uses TRBV10-2 with TRBJ1-3; D not resolved. The CDR3 spans 15 residues. Trimming stripped 7 bases from V and 0 bases from J, with 13 bases between. Germline CDR1 and CDR2: WSHSY and SAAADI. The CDR3: CASTHRHLSGNTIYF. CDR3 coding DNA: TGCGCCAGCACTCATCGACACCTCTCTGGAAACACCATATATTTT.

The V and J genes are TRBV5-1 and TRBJ2-7; TRBD1 matches at 11 bases. The CDR3 has 16 amino acids. V dropped 0 bases and J dropped 2; count of bases not matched to a gene: 4. Germline V gene data show CDR1 as SGHRS and CDR2 as YFSETQ. The CDR3 loop is CASSLVPGQGAYEQYF. DNA of the CDR3: TGCGCCAGCAGCTTGGTTCCGGGACAGGGGGCCTACGAGCAGTACTTC.

The chain recombines TRBV11-2 with TRBJ2-3; TRBD2 agrees at 7 bases. Germline CDR1 and CDR2: SGHAT and FQNNGV. This CDR3 has 15 residues. The ends lost 4 bases at V and 2 bases at J; junction bases unmatched: 6. This chain's CDR3 is CASSSGAGPTDTQYF. In DNA, the CDR3 is TGTGCCAGCAGCTCGGGAGCGGGACCCACAGATACGCAGTATTTT. Full variable domain (remainder filled in from reference TRBV11-2 and TRBJ2-3): EAGVAQSPRYKIIEKRQSVAFWCNPISGHATLYWYQQILGQGPKLLIQFQNNGVVDDSQLPKDRFSAERLKGVDSTLKIQPAKLEDSAVYLCASSSGAGPTDTQYFGPGTRLTVL.

The chain carries TRBV28 and TRBJ2-6; D uncertain. This CDR3 is built from 17 residues. Germline V lookup: CDR1 MDHEN, CDR2 SYDVKM. V was pared by 5 bases and J by 0 bases, with 14 bases between. CDR3 coding DNA: TGTGCCAGCAGTGTACCCGGACGGCTCTCTGGGGCCAACGTCCTGACTTTC. Its translation: CASSVPGRLSGANVLTF.

This clonotype was counted between two and nine times. This chain joins TRBV7-2 and TRBJ2-3; 7 positions agree with TRBD2. CDR3 size: 14 residues. Germline lookup yields CDR1 SGHTA and CDR2 FQGNSA. The V gene end was trimmed by 1 base and the J gene end by 4 bases; junction bases not matched to a gene: 2. CDR3 protein: CASSLDAGADTQYF. The CDR3 nucleotides read TGTGCCAGCAGCTTAGATGCGGGGGCAGATACGCAGTATTTT.

This clonotype was counted ten times or more. This chain connects TRBV27 to TRBJ2-5; 7 bases are shared with TRBD2. Germline trimming cut 3 bases from V and 7 bases from J; bases unmatched to any gene: 5. Germline lookup yields CDR1 MNHEY and CDR2 SMNVEV (reference sequence). CDR3 length: 13 residues. CDR3 sequence (DNA): TGTGCCAGCAGTTTCGGCGGGAGAGGGACCCAGTACTTC. Translating it yields CASSFGGRGTQYF.

This clonotype appeared many times. The genes are TRBV12-3 or TRBV12-4 and TRBJ2-7, with 9 nucleotides matching TRBD2. The CDR3 is 15 amino acids. Germline trimming cut 3 bases from V and 2 bases from J; bases unmatched to any gene: 5. The CDR3 region is CASSFEAGGTYEQYF. The CDR3, as DNA: TGTGCCAGCAGTTTCGAGGCGGGAGGGACCTACGAGCAGTACTTC.

Ten or more counts support this clonotype. The chain joins TRBV28 to TRBJ2-1; 7 bases agree with TRBD1. This CDR3 contains 16 residues. Germline CDR1 MDHEN, CDR2 SYDVKM. Trimming took 6 bases from V and 6 from J; bases not matched to a gene: 14. This CDR3 reads CASRILNKPGGNEQFF. The CDR3 DNA sequence: TGTGCCAGCAGAATATTAAACAAGCCAGGGGGCAATGAGCAGTTCTTC.